Following are 10 T cell receptor beta chains from one sample sequenced in a study of blood T cell repertoires in COVID-19. This table comes from immunoSEQ multiplex PCR, and its TCRdb copy is limited to in-frame clones, with some not included. The repertoire holds about 150,000 clones, with 88% as singletons. Input material: peripheral blood. These receptors were taken from a human donor in a cohort sampled during active COVID-19.

The chain has TRBV18 and TRBJ2-7, with D maybe TRBD1 (6 bases). V was pared by 9 bases and J by 2 bases, with 14 bases between. Germline CDR1 KGHSH, CDR2 LQKENI. The CDR3 runs to 13 residues. Here the CDR3 DNA reads TGTGCCAGTAATCCGGGACAAGCCTACGAGCAGTACTTC. It is translated as CASNPGQAYEQYF.

CDR3 DNA sequence: TGTGCCTGGAGTGCAGGGGCTGAGCAGTTCTTC. Amino acids: CAWSAGAEQFF. J is TRBJ2-1 and V is TRBV30; a weak D match, TRBD1 (6 bases). CDR3 length: 11 residues. Trimming stripped 1 base from V and 9 bases from J, with 7 bases between. Germline V gives CDR1 GTSNPN, CDR2 SVGIG (reference sequence).

The rearrangement links TRBV7-8 to TRBJ2-5, with 8 bases identical to TRBD1. Trimming cost V 2 bases and J 3 bases; bases outside gene matches: 8. Germline assignment: CDR1 SGHVS and CDR2 FQNEAQ. The length of the CDR3 is 16 residues. The CDR3 reads CASSLIETGGKETQYF. The CDR3, as DNA: TGTGCCAGCAGCTTAATCGAAACAGGGGGTAAAGAGACCCAGTACTTC.

This sequence joins TRBV14 and TRBJ2-2; 8 nucleotides line up with TRBD2. Germline lookup yields CDR1 SGHDN and CDR2 FVKESK. V trimming: 1 base; J trimming: 6 bases; junction bases outside the gene matches: 10. The length of the CDR3 is 17 residues. Here the CDR3 reads CASSQAPGAGRAGELFF. The CDR3 DNA is TGTGCCAGCAGCCAAGCCCCCGGGGCCGGGAGGGCCGGGGAGCTGTTTTTT.

This chain connects TRBV9 to TRBJ2-2; maybe TRBD2 (6 bases). Germline V lookup: CDR1 SGDLS, CDR2 YYNGEE. Trimming removed 4 bases from V and 7 bases from J, with 11 bases in between. The CDR3 runs 13 residues. The CDR3 DNA reads TGTGCCAGCAGCTTACTAGCAGACGGGGAGCTGTTTTTT. Encoded protein: CASSLLADGELFF.

This clone was observed once. This chain uses TRBV4-2 with TRBJ2-2, with TRBD2 identical over 13 bases. Per the germline V gene, CDR1 is LGHNA and CDR2 is YNFKEQ. The CDR3 runs 17 residues. J was trimmed by 6 bases and V by 4 bases; bases with no gene match: 8. CDR3 protein: CASSPLPLAGGPGELFF. CDR3 sequence (DNA): TGTGCCAGCAGCCCCCTCCCACTAGCGGGGGGGCCCGGGGAGCTGTTTTTT.

The CDR3 region is CASSLVAGGAAETQYF. In DNA form, the CDR3 reads TGTGCCAGCAGCTTAGTCGCCGGAGGGGCCGCGGAGACCCAGTACTTC. The chain combines TRBV7-2 with TRBJ2-5, with a tentative D call TRBD2 (6 bases). V was pared by 1 base and J by 5 bases, with 17 bases between. This CDR3 region has 16 residues. Germline lookup yields CDR1 SGHTA and CDR2 FQGNSA.

The rearrangement links TRBV4-2 to TRBJ2-3; TRBD2 aligns across 9 bases. The CDR3 sequence is 16 residues long. Germline-derived CDR1 and CDR2 are LGHNA and YNFKEQ. Trimming at V came to 2 bases and at J to 6 bases, leaving 9 bases not matched to a gene. The CDR3 DNA reads as TGTGCCAGCAGCCAACTTTCCGGACTAGCGTCGGATACGCAGTATTTT. It is translated as CASSQLSGLASDTQYF.

The genes are TRBV6-5 and TRBJ1-1; 8 positions match TRBD1. The germline gives CDR1 MNHEY, CDR2 SVGAGI. J gave up 6 bases and V 4 bases, and 4 bases lay outside the gene matches. This CDR3 region has 13 residues. CDR3: CASSLTGAAEAFF. In DNA form, the CDR3 reads TGTGCCAGCAGTTTGACAGGGGCAGCTGAAGCTTTCTTT.

V gene TRBV7-8 combines with J gene TRBJ2-7, with a tentative D call TRBD1 (6 bases). Trimming took off 5 bases at V and 5 bases at J, with 19 bases between the two ends. The CDR3 is 15 residues long. The germline gives CDR1 SGHVS, CDR2 FQNEAQ. The CDR3 DNA sequence: TGTGCCAGCAGCGCCCCAGGGGTTCGAATCGACGAGCAGTACTTC. Protein sequence: CASSAPGVRIDEQYF.